These 32 T cell receptor beta chains came from one sample sequenced in a study of blood T cell repertoires in COVID-19. TCRdb's copy holds only in-frame clones and misses some; the assay was immunoSEQ multiplex PCR. The data show more than 80,000 clones, roughly 86% seen once. Sequencing was done on a sample of peripheral blood. All receptors come from a man aged 50-59 years with active COVID-19.

The chain couples TRBV11-2 to TRBJ2-4, with TRBD1 matching over 7 bases. The length of the CDR3 is 15 residues. CDR1 and CDR2 from the germline V gene are SGHAT and FQNNGV. The trim removed 5 bases at V and 3 bases at J, leaving 7 bases unmatched. DNA for the CDR3: TGTGCCAGCAGCCTGACAGGGCTTGGCAAAAACATTCAGTACTTC. The encoded protein is CASSLTGLGKNIQYF.

The chain uses TRBV7-4 and TRBJ2-1; a weak D match, TRBD1 (6 bases). The CDR3 covers 15 residues. Germline loops: CDR1 SGHVT, CDR2 SQSDAQ. V lost 1 base and J 6 bases, leaving 13 bases between the germline ends. CDR3 region: CASSLGADSFNEQFF. The CDR3 coding sequence is TGTGCCAGCAGCTTAGGCGCGGACAGCTTCAATGAGCAGTTCTTC.

The chain has TRBV7-2 and TRBJ1-2, with 7 bases that match TRBD1. CDR3 length equals 13 residues. V lost 6 bases, J lost 3 bases, and 4 bases stayed unmatched. CDR1 and CDR2 from the germline V gene are SGHTA and FQGNSA. CDR3 loop: CASSSTGDYGYTF. In nucleotides, the CDR3 is TGTGCCAGCAGTTCAACAGGGGACTATGGCTACACCTTC.

The genes are TRBV5-1 and TRBJ1-1; D remains unclear. In germline, CDR1 is SGHRS, CDR2 YFSETQ. The V end was cut by 5 bases, the J end by 0 bases, with 14 bases between. The CDR3 is 15 amino acids. CDR3 nucleotides: TGCGCCAGCAGAATTCGGCCAGCGATGAACACTGAAGCTTTCTTT. Translation gives CASRIRPAMNTEAFF.

The V gene is TRBV27, the J gene TRBJ1-1; D is perhaps TRBD1 (5 bases). Germline CDR1 is MNHEY and CDR2 is SMNVEV (reference sequence). Trimming shortened V by 8 bases and J by 0 bases, and 13 bases separated the two germline ends. This CDR3 region has 14 residues. As DNA, the CDR3 is TGTGCCAGCGGCTCGGGACTCCTGAACACTGAAGCTTTCTTT. Translated: CASGSGLLNTEAFF.

V gene TRBV9 combines with J gene TRBJ1-2, with D perhaps matching TRBD1 (6 bases). Germline values: CDR1 SGDLS, CDR2 YYNGEE. With 0 bases removed from V and 4 bases from J, the gap between germline ends came to 10 bases. There are 14 residues in the CDR3. The CDR3 reads CASSVAQGPYGYTF. The CDR3 DNA sequence: TGTGCCAGCAGCGTAGCGCAGGGGCCCTATGGCTACACCTTC.

The V and J genes are TRBV7-2 and TRBJ1-4; TRBD1 matches at 8 bases. J was trimmed by 8 bases and V by 5 bases; bases with no gene match: 7. The CDR3 covers 14 residues. Germline CDR1 and CDR2: SGHTA and FQGNSA. CDR3 nucleotides: TGTGCCAGCAGCCTAGGACAGGGAGGCGAAAAACTGTTTTTT. Amino acids: CASSLGQGGEKLFF.

The V and J genes are TRBV5-4 and TRBJ2-7; 10 bases line up with TRBD1. V lost 3 bases, J lost 5 bases, and 8 bases stayed unmatched. CDR3 length: 15 amino acids. Germline lookup yields CDR1 SGHNT and CDR2 YYREEE (reference sequence). This chain's CDR3 is CASSYPGQGQHEQYF. CDR3 nucleotide sequence: TGTGCCAGCAGCTATCCGGGACAGGGGCAACACGAGCAGTACTTC.

This clone was seen just once. The V and J genes are TRBV6-2 or TRBV6-3 and TRBJ2-7, with D possibly being TRBD1 (6 bases). The CDR3 is 14 residues long. Germline values: CDR1 MNHEY, CDR2 SVGEGT. Trimming took 2 bases from V and 7 from J, leaving 15 bases between them. The CDR3 nucleotides read TGTGCCAGCAGTTACGGCGGCAGGGGCAGTGAGCAGTACTTC. Translating it yields CASSYGGRGSEQYF.

The chain joins TRBV6-5 to TRBJ1-5; TRBD1 matches at 10 bases. Germline CDR1 and CDR2: MNHEY and SVGAGI. The CDR3 is 15 amino acids. With 5 bases clipped from V and 4 bases from J, the junction kept 5 bases outside the gene matches. CDR3 residues: CASSPDRGVNQPQHF. Here the CDR3 DNA reads TGTGCCAGCAGTCCGGACAGGGGGGTAAATCAGCCCCAGCATTTT.

This clone was picked up one time. The chain joins TRBV30 to TRBJ1-6; no definite D call. Germline V gene lookup returns CDR1 GTSNPN and CDR2 SVGIG (reference sequence). The CDR3 contains 14 residues. Trimming left V 0 bases short and J 2 bases short, with 5 bases between. CDR3 amino acids: CAWSVTTYNSPLHF. CDR3 DNA sequence: TGTGCCTGGAGTGTCACAACCTATAATTCACCCCTCCACTTT. The full variable domain, with the rest looked up from reference TRBV30 and TRBJ1-6, is SQTIHQWPATLVQPVGSPLSLECTVEGTSNPNLYWYRQAAGRGLQLLFYSVGIGQISSEVPQNLSASRPQDRQFILSSKKLLLSDSGFYLCAWSVTTYNSPLHFGNGTRLTVT.

The chain links TRBV11-2 to TRBJ2-7; 8 bases fit TRBD1. CDR1 is SGHAT, CDR2 FQNNGV, per germline. The CDR3 totals 14 residues. V shed 5 bases and J 5 bases; nucleotides not matched to a gene: 8. Here the CDR3 DNA reads TGTGCCAGCAGCCCCCGCCGGACAGGGAACGAGCAGTACTTC. Protein sequence: CASSPRRTGNEQYF. The complete variable domain, with remaining parts taken from reference TRBV11-2 and TRBJ2-7, reads EAGVAQSPRYKIIEKRQSVAFWCNPISGHATLYWYQQILGQGPKLLIQFQNNGVVDDSQLPKDRFSAERLKGVDSTLKIQPAKLEDSAVYLCASSPRRTGNEQYFGPGTRLTVT.

The V and J genes are TRBV7-2 and TRBJ2-2; a weak D match, TRBD2 (6 bases). The CDR3 length is 15 residues. Between the trimmed V and J ends, which lost 5 bases and 5 bases, there was a span of 15 bases. Germline V gives CDR1 SGHTA, CDR2 FQGNSA. CDR3 amino acids: CASSQGRAGTGELFF. CDR3 coding DNA: TGTGCCAGCAGCCAAGGCAGGGCGGGGACCGGGGAGCTGTTTTTT.

This sequence joins TRBV30 and TRBJ2-3, with no clear D. V was pared by 4 bases and J by 5 bases, with 7 bases between. Germline loops: CDR1 GTSNPN, CDR2 SVGIG (reference sequence). The CDR3 runs to 11 residues. CDR3 DNA sequence: TGTGCCTGGACCTTCGGAGATACGCAGTATTTT. Its translation is CAWTFGDTQYF.

V usage is TRBV4-2 and J usage is TRBJ2-1; 10 bases line up with TRBD1. Germline lookup yields CDR1 LGHNA and CDR2 YNFKEQ. The CDR3 has 14 residues. The V and J ends lost 4 bases and 5 bases, in that order; junction bases with no gene match: 2. CDR3 in DNA: TGTGCCAGCAGCCCCGGGACAGGGGACAATGAGCAGTTCTTC. The encoded protein is CASSPGTGDNEQFF.

The gene calls are TRBV4-3 and TRBJ2-7, with TRBD2 matching 10 bases. V lost 1 base, J lost 7 bases, and 10 bases stayed unmatched. The germline V gene encodes CDR1 LGHNA and CDR2 YSLEER. This CDR3 has 16 amino acids. The CDR3 bases are TGCGCCAGCAGCCAAGGACTAGCGGGCTCCAGGGAAGAGCAGTACTTC. The encoded protein is CASSQGLAGSREEQYF.

This chain uses TRBV10-3 with TRBJ2-1; 10 bases map to TRBD2. Germline V gene lookup returns CDR1 ENHRY and CDR2 SYGVKD. After removal of 4 bases from V and 3 bases from J, the junction contained 9 bases not matched to a gene. The CDR3 totals 17 residues. The CDR3 spells CAISGSGGTFFYNEQFF. CDR3 coding DNA: TGTGCCATCAGTGGTAGCGGGGGGACGTTCTTCTACAATGAGCAGTTCTTC.

V is TRBV4-2 and J is TRBJ1-3, with TRBD1 matching over 11 bases. This CDR3 is built from 16 residues. V was pared by 2 bases and J by 4 bases, with 4 bases of the junction left unmatched. Germline V CDR1 and CDR2: LGHNA, YNFKEQ. CDR3 residues: CASSQRGQGVGNTIYF. In DNA form, the CDR3 reads TGTGCCAGCAGCCAAAGGGGACAGGGGGTAGGAAACACCATATATTTT.

V is TRBV30 and J is TRBJ2-2, with TRBD2 identical over 10 bases. Losses at the gene ends were 1 base for V and 6 bases for J; bases not matched to a gene: 5. CDR1 is GTSNPN, CDR2 SVGIG, per germline (reference sequence). CDR3 length: 15 amino acids. As DNA, the CDR3 is TGTGCCTGGAGTGGTCTAGCGGGAGCACCCGGGGAGCTGTTTTTT. Encoded protein: CAWSGLAGAPGELFF. Full variable domain (outside the CDR3, taken from reference TRBV30 and TRBJ2-2): SQTIHQWPATLVQPVGSPLSLECTVEGTSNPNLYWYRQAAGRGLQLLFYSVGIGQISSEVPQNLSASRPQDRQFILSSKKLLLSDSGFYLCAWSGLAGAPGELFFGEGSRLTVL.

This chain links TRBV29-1 with TRBJ2-7; TRBD1 aligns across 11 bases. The CDR3 covers 12 residues. Germline CDR1 SQVTM, CDR2 ANQGSEA. The V gene end was trimmed by 6 bases and the J gene end by 7 bases; junction bases not matched to a gene: 5. CDR3 loop: CSVGQGAQEQYF. The CDR3 nucleotides read TGCAGCGTAGGACAGGGGGCTCAAGAGCAGTACTTC.

This chain uses TRBV5-6 with TRBJ2-2, with a possible D match to TRBD1 (6 bases). The V and J ends lost 9 bases and 1 base respectively, with 13 bases between them. The CDR3 consists of 14 residues. Per germline, CDR1 SGHDT and CDR2 YYEEEE. Here the CDR3 DNA reads TGTGCCACCGCCCGGGGACAGAACACCGGGGAGCTGTTTTTT. This translates into CATARGQNTGELFF.

This clone was counted between two and nine times. The gene calls are TRBV11-2 and TRBJ2-7; 9 bases match TRBD1. There are 13 residues in the CDR3. J gave up 6 bases and V 4 bases, and 4 bases lay outside the gene matches. Germline CDR1 and CDR2: SGHAT and FQNNGV. The CDR3 coding sequence is TGTGCCAGCAGCTATGACAGGGGGGGCGAGCAGTACTTC. It translates to CASSYDRGGEQYF.

This sequence joins TRBV6-6 and TRBJ1-2; TRBD1 is a possible D gene (5 bases). CDR1 MNHNY and CDR2 SVGAGI come from the germline V gene (reference sequence). V was cut by 2 bases and J by 6 bases, with 13 bases left in between. This CDR3 comprises 14 residues. The CDR3 loop is CASSYRGGLDGYTF. The CDR3 DNA follows: TGTGCCAGCAGTTACAGGGGAGGTTTAGATGGCTACACCTTC.

In this sample, this clone turned up a few times. The chain is built from TRBV15 and TRBJ2-7, with 7 bases lining up with TRBD1. After removal of 5 bases from V and 2 bases from J, the junction contained 6 bases not matched to a gene. The V gene's germline CDR1 is LNHNV and CDR2 YYDKDF (reference sequence). The CDR3 is 14 amino acids. The CDR3 DNA sequence: TGTGCCACCAGCTTTAAGACAGGGCCCTACGAGCAGTACTTC. Translation gives CATSFKTGPYEQYF. The full variable domain, completed using reference TRBV15 and TRBJ2-7, is DAMVIQNPRYQVTQFGKPVTLSCSQTLNHNVMYWYQQKSSQAPKLLFHYYDKDFNNEADTPDNFQSRRPNTSFCFLDIRSPGLGDTAMYLCATSFKTGPYEQYFGPGTRLTVT.

This clone was found once. The V gene is TRBV6-4, the J gene TRBJ2-1; 8 bases align to TRBD1. The CDR3 is 14 residues long. V dropped 8 bases and J dropped 9; count of bases not matched to a gene: 12. CDR1 is MRHNA, CDR2 SNTAGT, per germline. DNA of the CDR3: TGTGCCAGCCGGCCAAGCAGGGGGCATGGTGAGCAGTTCTTC. It translates to CASRPSRGHGEQFF.

The CDR3 spells CASSARQGENSPLHF. The DNA for the CDR3 is TGTGCCAGCAGCGCGAGACAGGGGGAGAATTCACCCCTCCACTTT. The chain combines TRBV9 with TRBJ1-6; TRBD1 matches at 9 bases. After removal of 3 bases from V and 7 bases from J, the junction contained 5 bases not matched to a gene. The CDR3 has 15 amino acids. Looked up from germline, CDR1 is SGDLS and CDR2 is YYNGEE.

This clone was detected only a few times. The chain couples TRBV6-5 to TRBJ2-7; TRBD2 matches at 7 bases. CDR1 MNHEY and CDR2 SVGAGI come from the germline V gene. This CDR3 spans 15 amino acids. The V segment lost 8 bases and the J segment 4 bases; nucleotides outside the gene matches: 14. CDR3 coding DNA: TGTGCCAGCTCCTCGTTGAGCGGGAATTCGTACGAGCAGTACTTC. Amino acids: CASSSLSGNSYEQYF.

The chain couples TRBV6-6 to TRBJ1-4, with D unclear. Germline V gene sequence: CDR1 MNHNY, CDR2 SVGAGI (reference sequence). Trimming left V 7 bases short and J 9 bases short, with 9 bases between. CDR3 length: 11 residues. CDR3 residues: CASTSRKKLFF. The CDR3, as DNA: TGTGCCAGCACCTCTCGTAAAAAACTGTTTTTT.

This clone appeared a single time. CDR3 in DNA: TGTGCCAGCAGTTCTAGCCTAGTCTACGAGCAGTACTTC. Translation: CASSSSLVYEQYF. The gene calls are TRBV28 and TRBJ2-7; the D gene is possibly TRBD2 (5 bases). The CDR3 runs to 13 residues. The germline V gene has CDR1 MDHEN and CDR2 SYDVKM. Trimming took 4 bases from V and 3 from J, leaving 10 bases between them. Full variable domain (missing parts from reference TRBV28 and TRBJ2-7): DVKVTQSSRYLVKRTGEKVFLECVQDMDHENMFWYRQDPGLGLRLIYFSYDVKMKEKGDIPEGYSVSREKKERFSLILESASTNQTSMYLCASSSSLVYEQYFGPGTRLTVT.

The genes are TRBV7-2 and TRBJ1-4; TRBD1 is a possible D gene (6 bases). Trimming shortened V by 4 bases and J by 4 bases, and 13 bases separated the two germline ends. This CDR3 is 15 amino acids long. Germline V lookup: CDR1 SGHTA, CDR2 FQGNSA. The DNA for the CDR3 is TGTGCCAGCAGCTCTGGGGGGGCCCTTAATGAAAAACTGTTTTTT. Protein product: CASSSGGALNEKLFF.

This rearrangement joins TRBV19 to TRBJ1-2; 8 bases map to TRBD1. Looked up from germline, CDR1 is LNHDA and CDR2 is SQIVND (reference sequence). The CDR3 length is 15 residues. The V gene end was trimmed by 5 bases and the J gene end by 2 bases; junction bases not matched to a gene: 7. The DNA of the CDR3 is TGTGCCAGTAGTCTCCAGACAGGGGCGAACTATGGCTACACCTTC. Protein product: CASSLQTGANYGYTF.

This clone was seen only once. The gene calls are TRBV28 and TRBJ2-6; weak D call: TRBD1 (5 bases). V was clipped by 7 bases and J by 3 bases, with 10 bases between them. The germline V gene encodes CDR1 MDHEN and CDR2 SYDVKM. The CDR3 sequence is 14 residues long. The CDR3 DNA reads as TGTGCCAGCATGACCCAGGGTGGGGCCAACGTCCTGACTTTC. Translating gives CASMTQGGANVLTF.